The sample holds a few counts of the clone carrying this TCR beta chain. What it binds is unknown. These data are taken from a study of CD8 T cells in ankylosing spondylitis. Findings of the study overall: Among TCR beta sequences, a motif of eight highly homologous variants appeared characteristic of ankylosing spondylitis blood.

The V gene lost 3 bases and the J gene lost 7 bases, with 19 bases spanning the gap. Germline loops: CDR1 DFQATT, CDR2 SNEGSKA (reference sequence). This CDR3 is built from 14 residues. One entry per CDR3 protein, called by TCRdb with MiXCR from the 5' RACE reads. The table includes 150,000 to 250,000 distinct CDR3 sequences, over 10% detected once. Sample: blood, either unsorted or a sorted T cell fraction (not recorded which). The clonotype originates from a male donor with ankylosing spondylitis or in good health (not recorded which). The V call is TRBV20-1, the J call TRBJ2-7; TRBD1 is a possible D gene (6 bases). The CDR3 region is CSARALDSTREQYF. The DNA of the CDR3 is TGCAGTGCTAGGGCCTTGGACAGCACCCGGGAGCAGTACTTC.